A single sample is the source of the 23 T cell receptor beta chains below, sequenced in a study of cytomegalovirus exposure and HLA in healthy donors. Researchers ran the PCR with 60 Vbeta and 13 Jbeta primers. Only in-frame clones appear in the TCRdb table, and some are missing; sequencing was by immunoSEQ multiplex PCR. Its clone listing holds 100,000 to 150,000 clones. Sequenced material: PBMCs. The receptors shown here come from a man younger than 35 in good health and CMV-seronegative.

The chain links TRBV6-5 to TRBJ2-5; TRBD2 is a possible D gene (7 bases). This CDR3 has 16 residues. The V end lost 0 bases, the J end lost 3 bases, and 14 bases lay between the germline ends. Per the germline V gene, CDR1 is MNHEY and CDR2 is SVGAGI. Written as DNA, the CDR3 is TGTGCCAGCAGTTACTCGGGGGGGCGTAGGGAAGAGACCCAGTACTTC. Translation gives CASSYSGGRREETQYF.

J is TRBJ2-5 and V is TRBV18; maybe TRBD1 (6 bases). The assigned J gene may be wrong: the sequence end matches TRBJ2-7 better. This CDR3 is built from 16 residues. The germline CDR1 and CDR2 sequences are KGHSH and LQKENI. The CDR3 loop reads CASSPFDPTQGYEQYF. CDR3 bases: TGTGCCAGCTCACCATTTGACCCCACACAGGGATACGAGCAGTACTTC.

The genes are TRBV4-3 and TRBJ2-7; 7 bases agree with TRBD2. This CDR3 contains 13 residues. The V segment lost 0 bases and the J segment 5 bases; nucleotides outside the gene matches: 1. Germline-derived CDR1 and CDR2 are LGHNA and YSLEER. In nucleotides, the CDR3 is TGCGCCAGCAGCCAAGATCGGGGGGACGAGCAGTACTTC. Its protein is CASSQDRGDEQYF.

The chain links TRBV2 to TRBJ2-2; 8 bases are a match to TRBD1. The germline CDR1 and CDR2 sequences are SNHLY and FYNNEI. Germline trimming cut 6 bases from V and 1 base from J; bases unmatched to any gene: 7. The CDR3 extends over 16 amino acids. This chain's CDR3 is CASSETGTGNTGELFF. The DNA for the CDR3 is TGTGCCAGCAGCGAGACCGGGACAGGGAACACCGGGGAGCTGTTTTTT.

CDR3 residues: CASSFGLGLAGGGEQFF. The CDR3 DNA reads TGTGCCAGCAGCTTCGGTTTGGGACTAGCGGGTGGGGGTGAGCAGTTCTTC. This rearrangement joins TRBV5-4 to TRBJ2-1; 12 bases fit TRBD2. The CDR3 is 17 residues long. V was pared by 2 bases and J by 9 bases, with 12 bases of the junction left unmatched. CDR1 and CDR2 (germline): SGHNT, YYREEE (reference sequence).

The gene calls are TRBV9 and TRBJ2-5; 8 nucleotides agree with TRBD2. Germline CDR1 and CDR2: SGDLS and YYNGEE. CDR3 size: 16 residues. Trimming took 2 bases from V and 4 from J; bases not matched to a gene: 10. The CDR3 DNA sequence: TGTGCCAGCAGCGTCGTTACAGCGGCGGGGGGAGAGACCCAGTACTTC. It specifies CASSVVTAAGGETQYF.

The gene calls are TRBV4-3 and TRBJ1-6, with 9 bases that match TRBD1. Germline CDR1 and CDR2: LGHNA and YSLEER. V lost 2 bases to trimming and J lost 6 bases; unmatched junction nucleotides: 11. This CDR3 contains 18 residues. In DNA, the CDR3 is TGCGCCAGCAGCCAAACCCCGCCGGGACAGGGTTTTAATTCACCCCTCCACTTT. This codes for CASSQTPPGQGFNSPLHF.

J is TRBJ1-1 and V is TRBV28; D is perhaps TRBD1 (6 bases). Germline CDR1 reads MDHEN; CDR2 reads SYDVKM. V gave up 11 bases and J gave up 8 bases, with 18 bases separating them. The CDR3 sequence is 12 residues long. The CDR3 DNA follows: TGTGCCGGACAGACAGCCGCCGCGGAAGCTTTCTTT. The encoded protein is CAGQTAAAEAFF.

V and J are TRBV7-9 and TRBJ2-1; perhaps TRBD2 as D (5 bases). The V gene lost 5 bases and the J gene lost 12 bases, with 29 bases spanning the gap. From germline, CDR1 is SEHNR and CDR2 FQNEAQ (reference sequence). The CDR3 loop spans 17 amino acids. The CDR3 here is CASSPVWELGRTFGQFF. The CDR3 nucleotides are TGTGCCAGCAGCCCTGTCTGGGAGCTTGGTCGTACATTCGGGCAGTTCTTC.

The CDR3 coding sequence is TGTGCCAGCAGCTTAGAATCGGCGGGAAGGGAGACCCAGTACTTC. It encodes CASSLESAGRETQYF. This chain joins TRBV7-2 and TRBJ2-5; D might be TRBD2 (6 bases). The germline CDR1 and CDR2 sequences are SGHTA and FQGNSA. The CDR3 extends over 15 amino acids. Trimming stripped 1 base from V and 5 bases from J, with 14 bases between.

The chain employs TRBV11-1 and TRBJ1-5; D remains unclear. This CDR3 contains 14 residues. Germline V CDR1 and CDR2: SGHAT, FQDESV (reference sequence). V was clipped by 0 bases and J by 6 bases, with 9 bases between them. CDR3 sequence: CASSLAQYGQPQHF. In DNA, the CDR3 is TGTGCCAGCAGCTTAGCCCAATACGGTCAGCCCCAGCATTTT. Combining the CDR3 with reference TRBV11-1 and TRBJ1-5 gives the whole variable domain EAEVAQSPRYKITEKSQAVAFWCDPISGHATLYWYRQILGQGPELLVQFQDESVVDDSQLPKDRFSAERLKGVDSTLKIQPAELGDSAMYLCASSLAQYGQPQHFGDGTRLSIL.

The chain has TRBV5-1 and TRBJ2-3; 9 nucleotides align to TRBD2. The junction had 11 bases not matched to a gene; V was cut back by 3 bases and J by 0 bases. This CDR3 is 18 amino acids long. CDR1 is SGHRS and CDR2 is YFSETQ in the germline V gene. In nucleotides, the CDR3 is TGCGCCAGCAGCTCCCCCCTCCTAGCGGGATCTAGCACAGATACGCAGTATTTT. Translated, it gives CASSSPLLAGSSTDTQYF.

CDR3 amino acids: CASSLSPGGEQYF. The CDR3 bases are TGTGCCAGCAGTTTAAGCCCTGGGGGGGAGCAGTACTTC. The V call is TRBV28, the J call TRBJ2-7; possible D gene TRBD2, 6 bases. CDR1 is MDHEN and CDR2 is SYDVKM in the germline V gene. This CDR3 is 13 amino acids long. The V and J ends lost 2 bases and 7 bases respectively, with 12 bases between them.

The chain uses TRBV6-1 and TRBJ1-4, with a possible D match to TRBD1 (5 bases). Trimming took 4 bases from V and 7 from J, leaving 19 bases between them. CDR3 size: 16 residues. Germline V gene sequence: CDR1 MNHNS, CDR2 SASEGT. CDR3 sequence reads: CASSAQHTRVSEKLFF. DNA for the CDR3: TGTGCCAGCAGTGCACAGCACACCAGGGTTAGTGAAAAACTGTTTTTT.

The chain joins TRBV5-4 to TRBJ2-7, with a tentative D call TRBD2 (6 bases). CDR1 and CDR2 (germline): SGHNT, YYREEE (reference sequence). CDR3 length: 14 residues. V shed 4 bases and J shed 7 bases, with 18 bases lying between them. The CDR3, as DNA: TGTGCCAGCAGCAACCGGGACTTTCGTGGTGAGCAGTACTTC. Encoded protein: CASSNRDFRGEQYF.

This chain links TRBV5-1 with TRBJ2-3; TRBD2 aligns across 10 bases. CDR1 SGHRS and CDR2 YFSETQ come from the germline V gene. This CDR3 is 17 amino acids long. With 1 base clipped from V and 6 bases from J, the junction kept 11 bases outside the gene matches. CDR3 DNA sequence: TGCGCCAGCAGCTTGTTCGGACTAGCGGAGTTGCTGGATACGCAGTATTTT. Protein product: CASSLFGLAELLDTQYF.

The chain uses TRBV21-1 and TRBJ2-6; the listed D gene, TRBD2, was not tested against the DNA. TRBV21-1 is a listed pseudogene. This CDR3 region has 19 residues. The CDR3 bases are TGTGCCAGCAGCAAAGCCTTTAGGAGACCCAACTCTGGGGCCAACGTCCTGACTTTC. Its translation: CASSKAFRRPNSGANVLTF.

J is TRBJ2-7 and V is TRBV5-8, with 9 bases identical to TRBD1. Germline CDR1 SGHTS, CDR2 YDEGEE. The CDR3 is made up of 15 amino acids. The ends lost 2 bases at V and 6 bases at J; junction bases unmatched: 9. CDR3 bases: TGTGCCAGCAGCTTCTCCGGGACAGGGCCCCGCGAGCAGTACTTC. Amino acids: CASSFSGTGPREQYF.

The CDR3 DNA reads as TGTGCCAGCAGTTACCTCGGACTCAATCAGCCCCAGCATTTT. Translated, it gives CASSYLGLNQPQHF. The chain links TRBV6-5 to TRBJ1-5; D is ambiguous. CDR1 MNHEY and CDR2 SVGAGI come from the germline V gene. The CDR3 is made up of 14 amino acids. Trimming left V 2 bases short and J 3 bases short, with 8 bases between.

CDR3: CASTPGGGETQYF. The CDR3 coding sequence is TGCGCCAGCACCCCGGGAGGGGGAGAGACCCAGTACTTC. This chain links TRBV4-1 with TRBJ2-5; TRBD2 aligns across 8 bases. After removal of 7 bases from V and 4 bases from J, the junction contained 5 bases not matched to a gene. In germline, CDR1 is MGHRA, CDR2 YSYEKL. The CDR3 covers 13 residues.

The V and J genes are TRBV5-4 and TRBJ1-4, with 9 bases lining up with TRBD1. Trimming took 4 bases from V and 4 from J; bases not matched to a gene: 5. CDR1 is SGHNT, CDR2 YYREEE, per germline (reference sequence). This CDR3 is built from 15 residues. The CDR3 DNA follows: TGTGCCAGCAGCCCCATGACAGGGGGTAATGAAAAACTGTTTTTT. This translates into CASSPMTGGNEKLFF.

The V and J genes are TRBV11-2 and TRBJ1-2; 9 nucleotides align to TRBD1. Germline V CDR1 and CDR2: SGHAT, FQNNGV. This CDR3 contains 13 residues. V lost 5 bases to trimming and J lost 8 bases; unmatched junction nucleotides: 6. This CDR3 is CASSLRDREGYTF. The CDR3 region has the DNA TGTGCCAGCAGCCTCCGGGACAGGGAGGGCTACACCTTC.

The genes are TRBV10-3 and TRBJ1-1, with 7 nucleotides matching TRBD1. V shed 3 bases and J 0 bases; nucleotides not matched to a gene: 7. The germline V gene has CDR1 ENHRY and CDR2 SYGVKD. The CDR3 runs to 16 residues. The CDR3 sequence is CAISELVRGLNTEAFF. CDR3 bases: TGTGCCATCAGTGAATTAGTTAGGGGGCTGAACACTGAAGCTTTCTTT.